This T cell receptor beta chain originates from a study of early T cells in non-severe SARS-CoV-2 infection. Whole-study context: The authors sequenced bulk RNA from unsorted whole blood, leaving chains unpaired. Study-level results: VDJdb-based annotation leaned toward anti-spike CD8 responses and missed private and CD4 specificities.

CDR1 and CDR2 (germline): SGHTA, FQGNSA. The length of the CDR3 is 14 residues. Trimming pared 5 bases from V and 7 bases from J, leaving 14 bases between. Unique molecular identifiers were attached to individual cDNA molecules. TCRdb reprocessed the 5' RACE reads via MiXCR and lists one record per CDR3 protein. The table lists approximately 39,000 distinct CDR3 sequences, approximately 4.6% of them singletons. This clonotype appeared many times. Its antigen is currently unknown. Sequencing input: whole blood. The gene calls are TRBV7-2 and TRBJ2-2, with a possible D match to TRBD2 (5 bases). The sequence came from an adult who was a healthcare worker with PCR-confirmed SARS-CoV-2 infection or an uninfected control (not recorded which). The CDR3 DNA follows: TGTGCCAGCAGCCCGTCTCTAGGAGGCGGGGAGCTGTTTTTT. It yields the protein CASSPSLGGGELFF.